These T cell receptor beta chains were read from a single sample in a study of blood T cell repertoires in COVID-19. The repertoire was sequenced with immunoSEQ multiplex PCR; TCRdb's copy has only in-frame clones and lacks some. The sample includes fewer than 55,000 clones, roughly four fifths of them seen just once. Sequencing was carried out using peripheral blood. The receptor set was obtained from a woman aged 55 to 70 with acute or convalescent COVID-19. CDR3s include the opening cysteine and the closing phenylalanine or tryptophan. The order of the fields is D gene, J gene, V gene, CDR3 protein. D genes are given only for firm matches.

D gene: .
J gene: TRBJ1-1
V gene: TRBV5-8
CDR3 protein: CASSSQGLNTEAFF

D gene: TRBD2
J gene: TRBJ2-7
V gene: TRBV5-1
CDR3 protein: CASSLALAGAGRLYEQYF

D gene: .
J gene: TRBJ2-2
V gene: TRBV9
CDR3 protein: CASSAGQRNTGELFF

D gene: .
J gene: TRBJ2-7
V gene: TRBV15
CDR3 protein: CATSRDIATPYEQYF

D gene: .
J gene: TRBJ2-1
V gene: TRBV6-2/TRBV6-3
CDR3 protein: CASSRGSSYNEQFF

D gene: .
J gene: TRBJ2-3
V gene: TRBV28
CDR3 protein: CASSSSNPGPGGDTQYF

D gene: .
J gene: TRBJ2-7
V gene: TRBV7-9
CDR3 protein: CASSLTGDEQYF

D gene: .
J gene: TRBJ2-5
V gene: TRBV18
CDR3 protein: CASSSQSQETQYF

D gene: .
J gene: TRBJ1-1
V gene: TRBV6-5
CDR3 protein: CASSLKWTAVAFF

D gene: TRBD1
J gene: TRBJ1-5
V gene: TRBV28
CDR3 protein: CASNTGAGNQPQHF

D gene: TRBD1
J gene: TRBJ1-1
V gene: TRBV27
CDR3 protein: CASSSRGPNTEAFF

D gene: .
J gene: TRBJ1-3
V gene: TRBV28
CDR3 protein: CASSLPGYSSGNTIYF

D gene: TRBD1
J gene: TRBJ1-1
V gene: TRBV28
CDR3 protein: CASSPTGQGRTEAFF

D gene: TRBD2
J gene: TRBJ2-1
V gene: TRBV7-2
CDR3 protein: CASSFAGTSVSNEQFF

D gene: .
J gene: TRBJ2-2
V gene: TRBV9
CDR3 protein: CASSAPWGNTGELFF

D gene: .
J gene: TRBJ2-1
V gene: TRBV4-1
CDR3 protein: CASSPPDTAAIGNEQFF

D gene: TRBD1
J gene: TRBJ1-6
V gene: TRBV11-3
CDR3 protein: CASSSGTGNNSPLHF

D gene: .
J gene: TRBJ2-1
V gene: TRBV7-9
CDR3 protein: CASSPPFPSYNEQFF

D gene: .
J gene: TRBJ2-1
V gene: TRBV4-1
CDR3 protein: CASSQAQDNEQFF

D gene: TRBD1
J gene: TRBJ2-6
V gene: TRBV10-2
CDR3 protein: CASSRQGPSWGANVLTF

D gene: TRBD1
J gene: TRBJ2-3
V gene: TRBV5-1
CDR3 protein: CASSFGQGDTQYF

D gene: .
J gene: TRBJ2-7
V gene: TRBV28
CDR3 protein: CASSLFPFEQYF

D gene: .
J gene: TRBJ1-5
V gene: TRBV5-4
CDR3 protein: CASSLDGSNQPQHF

D gene: .
J gene: TRBJ1-5
V gene: TRBV9
CDR3 protein: CASSVALAEHFQPQHF

D gene: TRBD1
J gene: TRBJ2-7
V gene: TRBV9
CDR3 protein: CASSTQTGSSYEQYF

D gene: .
J gene: TRBJ2-1
V gene: TRBV9
CDR3 protein: CASSVEGFSEQFF

D gene: .
J gene: TRBJ1-3
V gene: TRBV13
CDR3 protein: CASSYRRGGYGNTIYF

D gene: TRBD2
J gene: TRBJ2-1
V gene: TRBV28
CDR3 protein: CASSLLSGGAREQFF

D gene: TRBD1
J gene: TRBJ1-2
V gene: TRBV6-5
CDR3 protein: CASSTTGGAGYGYTF

D gene: TRBD1
J gene: TRBJ1-6
V gene: TRBV11-2
CDR3 protein: CASREIRQGANSPLHF

D gene: TRBD2
J gene: TRBJ2-1
V gene: TRBV2
CDR3 protein: CASSESSGSYNEQFF

D gene: TRBD1
J gene: TRBJ1-2
V gene: TRBV6-6
CDR3 protein: CASSLRQTGDGYTF

D gene: .
J gene: TRBJ1-5
V gene: TRBV10-2
CDR3 protein: CASRDRSNQPQHF

D gene: .
J gene: TRBJ1-1
V gene: TRBV7-9
CDR3 protein: CASSWHTPGTEAFF

D gene: .
J gene: TRBJ2-2
V gene: TRBV5-6
CDR3 protein: CASSSGSFGNTGELFF

D gene: TRBD1
J gene: TRBJ2-7
V gene: TRBV7-8
CDR3 protein: CASSLGQGIYEQYF

D gene: TRBD1
J gene: TRBJ1-2
V gene: TRBV2
CDR3 protein: CASSRGRGHNYGYTF

D gene: .
J gene: TRBJ2-5
V gene: TRBV7-9
CDR3 protein: CASSSIETQYF

D gene: TRBD1
J gene: TRBJ2-2
V gene: TRBV5-1
CDR3 protein: CASSLGTGGTGELFF

D gene: TRBD1
J gene: TRBJ1-5
V gene: TRBV28
CDR3 protein: CASRVPTGKNQPQHF

D gene: TRBD1
J gene: TRBJ1-2
V gene: TRBV7-2
CDR3 protein: CASSLMGTGQNSYGYTF

D gene: .
J gene: TRBJ2-2
V gene: TRBV12-3/TRBV12-4
CDR3 protein: CASSMSTGELFF

D gene: .
J gene: TRBJ1-1
V gene: TRBV6-5
CDR3 protein: CASSSPRQGMGEAFF

D gene: .
J gene: TRBJ1-6
V gene: TRBV20-1
CDR3 protein: CSASAGSYSPLHF

D gene: TRBD1
J gene: TRBJ1-5
V gene: TRBV2
CDR3 protein: CASRKDRDSHQPQHF

D gene: TRBD2
J gene: TRBJ2-2
V gene: TRBV9
CDR3 protein: CASSLTSGLTGELFF

D gene: TRBD1
J gene: TRBJ1-2
V gene: TRBV9
CDR3 protein: CASSPRTGGAYGYTF

D gene: .
J gene: TRBJ1-1
V gene: TRBV5-1
CDR3 protein: CASSLGQSNTEAFF

D gene: TRBD1
J gene: TRBJ1-6
V gene: TRBV30
CDR3 protein: CAGRTGLSYNSPLHF

D gene: TRBD1
J gene: TRBJ1-1
V gene: TRBV28
CDR3 protein: CASSLPSTGAGVGAFF

D gene: TRBD1
J gene: TRBJ1-5
V gene: TRBV18
CDR3 protein: CASSPLSGQGLQPQHF

D gene: .
J gene: TRBJ1-6
V gene: TRBV7-3
CDR3 protein: CASSLTAGANSPLHF

D gene: .
J gene: TRBJ2-1
V gene: TRBV28
CDR3 protein: CASSFVGGQYNEQFF

D gene: .
J gene: TRBJ1-3
V gene: TRBV3-1/TRBV3-2
CDR3 protein: CASSPRVSSGNTIYF

D gene: .
J gene: TRBJ1-5
V gene: TRBV2
CDR3 protein: CASSERQGNQPQHF

D gene: .
J gene: TRBJ1-2
V gene: TRBV29-1
CDR3 protein: CSVLGQGGGYTF

D gene: TRBD2
J gene: TRBJ2-1
V gene: TRBV7-3
CDR3 protein: CASSLMCKEAGGRLFFIRNEQFF